This TCR beta chain was captured by sequencing in a study of cytomegalovirus exposure and HLA in healthy donors (dated by TCRdb to 2016 to 2017). At the level of the whole study: In an earlier analysis of roughly 500 of the donors, under 300 Gb of sequence data and 117 million unique TCR beta sequences from approximately 180 million T cells were reported. To predict cytomegalovirus infection status, the study brought together high-throughput TCR immunosequencing, statistical association of individual TCRs with disease status, and machine learning. Across some 400 genotyped donors of the cohort, an average of about 200,000 unique TCR beta nucleotide sequences per donor were sequenced, and 15% to 20% of those sequences were non-productive. Genome-wide SNP genotypes for about 65% of the roughly 670 donors were used in a later genetic analysis, which treated that subset as a discovery cohort. The study aimed to test whether cataloging public T cell receptors could reveal signatures of past pathogen exposure. In addition to the first cohort of several hundred subjects, a separate validation cohort of 120 different subjects was used. Around 320 gigabases of sequencing data and approximately 84 million unique TCR sequences were included in an early release covering under 650 HLA-typed donors. Donor age, sex, ethnicity and CMV serostatus were compiled together with the repertoire data. About 5 DR-DQ haplotypes were handled as single units for association and clustering, since linkage in the cohort was strong. In the later analysis, no new phenotypic data were used to find candidate immune exposures; instead, reliance was placed on TCR beta sequences and their occurrence across donors. Every repertoire in the discovery cohort had been generated on one and the same sequencing platform. An earlier analysis of a few hundred of the donors applied high-throughput TCR beta sequencing to assess whether each TCR beta V gene segment acted as functional or pseudogenic. The T cell repertoires of several hundred subjects were profiled by immunosequencing and related to cytomegalovirus serostatus. HLA typing covered class I and class II loci at four-digit resolution. The number of donors typed differed by locus, with 629-630 for A, B, C, DRB1 and DQB1, around 500 for DQA1, some 570 for DPA1, and around 460 for DPB1. To study patterns of TCR occurrence, a later analysis re-analyzed previously published TCR beta repertoires from under 750 donors and added high-resolution HLA genotyping. Among the approximately 400 genotyped donors, around 81% belonged to the genetic ancestry cluster associated with self-reported Caucasian donors.

Details on this clone: It has no known antigen specificity. At one end the junction does not follow the germline gene, possibly because of a read error.

The cohort comprised around 700 healthy bone marrow donors. Cohort members were all nominally healthy when sampled, although unrecorded immune exposures were likely present. The donor tested CMV seropositive, placing the donor among the 289 seropositive members of the cohort. A peripheral blood sample was provided by each donor, and peripheral blood mononuclear cells were used for TCR beta sequencing. The Qiagen DNeasy Blood Extraction Kit was used to extract genomic DNA from the blood cell samples. Study-wide findings and limitations: In the study, about 150 TCR beta chains were listed as associated with cytomegalovirus. Cytomegalovirus status was reported to be diagnosed by the classifier with high specificity and sensitivity in both the original and validation cohorts. The sequencing pipeline was judged likely to have produced a cluster of highly shared sequence variants as a technical artifact. For the cohort, immune exposure information was limited to CMV serostatus. Sequencing depth was assumed to be roughly uniform across donors in the presence/absence analyses, though that assumption may not hold. According to a later analysis, TCR association rates differed among HLA loci, with DRB1 alleles showing the most associated TCRs and HLA-C alleles showing the fewest. Most TCR sequences were seen in very few donors, while some public TCRs were found in many individuals. Correlated functional status among segregating V segments might be attributable to linkage disequilibrium, but an unknown experimental factor could not be ruled out. A further reported finding was that TCR beta sequences accurately predicted the HLA-A and HLA-B alleles for most subjects in the first cohort. Three of the identified cytomegalovirus-associated TCR beta chains were confirmed in vitro to be specific for cytomegalovirus antigens. When HLA alleles, especially DR and DQ, strongly co-occurred, TCR associations were difficult to assign to individual alleles. An association between a missense DCLRE1C variant and V-gene and J-gene trimming of TCR beta chains was found in a later genetic analysis and replicated in an independent cohort. In a later analysis, most CMV-associated TCR beta chains were found to appear HLA-restricted, with HLA associations seemingly driven largely by CMV exposure. Specific HLA alleles were associated with about 17,000 TCR beta sequences at a false discovery rate of 0.05 in a later analysis. Because HLA typing was unavailable for some donors at each locus, only the typed subset was used in association tests. This cohort had only TCR beta chains sequenced, and the lack of alpha or paired-chain data limited which features could be detected. In a later genetic analysis, fewer N-insertions in productive TCRs were reported among donors in an Asian-associated ancestry cluster than the roughly 710-donor mean. According to a later analysis, parvovirus B19, influenza, CMV and Epstein-Barr virus appeared linked to several top co-occurrence clusters. According to the authors, the approach could potentially be generalized to other disease states and immunological phenotypes. An earlier analysis of some 590 of the donors showed that most TCR beta V segments appeared in productive rearrangements either about 87% or about 30% of the time, which broadly matched IMGT annotations. In a later analysis, HLA-associated TCR beta chains were found to be more clonally expanded and to have lower generation probabilities than equally common non-associated chains. Because counts were too low, more than 15 rarely observed V segments, including chromosome 9 orphons, were excluded from the earlier analysis of a few hundred of the donors.

The method was the immunoSEQ multiplex PCR assay. For the multiplex PCR, a mixture combining 60 forward primers for TCR Vbeta segments and 13 reverse primers for TCR Jbeta segments was used. The CDR3 region of rearranged TCR beta genes was amplified from genomic DNA with a multiplex PCR assay. On the Illumina HiSeq System, the amplified TCR beta libraries were sequenced as 87-base-pair reads. In the source study's methods: A later analysis tallied around 82 million unique TCR beta chains across the 666 repertoires, and about 12 million of those chains were shared by two or more donors. Raw reads were error-corrected and collapsed into unique sequences with a nearest-neighbor algorithm that merged closely related sequences to remove PCR and sequencing errors. To assign V, D and J gene segments, CDR3 sequences were aligned to IMGT reference sequences. For a sequence to be retained, a match of at least six nucleotides was required to both a V gene segment and a J gene segment. A rearrangement counted as productive if the CDR3 had no stop codons and remained in frame with V and J, and every other rearrangement counted as non-productive. CDR3 was defined according to IMGT convention as the region running from the second conserved V-encoded cysteine to the conserved J-encoded phenylalanine. The earlier analysis of 450 to 750 of the donors excluded any sequence lacking an unambiguous match to a single V gene segment. In an earlier analysis of approximately 610 of the donors, V segments were called functional above 56.7% productive rearrangements and were called segregating when the between-donor standard deviation exceeded 5%. A statistical classification framework was built for diagnosing cytomegalovirus status from the catalog of TCR beta chain sequences. In a later analysis, TCR nucleotide sequences were compared against IMGT/GENE-DB human TR gene sequences so that V and J genes could be assigned. A later analysis assigned CDR3 sequences and most-parsimonious VDJ recombination scenarios with the TCRdist pipeline. In a later analysis, each TCR beta chain was defined by its CDR3 amino acid sequence together with its V-gene family, and reads without a unique V-gene family were excluded. To address suspected cross-contamination and a sequencing artifact, a later analysis removed approximately 600 highly shared, low-generation-probability nucleotide sequences. In a later analysis, a clonal expansion index was calculated for each public chain from normalized within-repertoire ranks of inferred template counts. In a later analysis, generation probabilities were computed with a VDJ recombination model fitted to out-of-frame rearrangements, and the resulting probabilities were checked against IGoR. In a later analysis, TCR-TCR, TCR-HLA and TCR-CMV co-occurrence was scored with hypergeometric tests, and a repertoire-size bias correction was applied to TCR pairs. A later analysis estimated false discovery rates by permuting HLA or CMV assignments 20 times. In a later analysis, co-occurring TCRs were grouped with DBSCAN, and TCRdist sequence similarity was added when clustering was performed within HLA-allele-positive subsets. Repertoires with fewer than 30,000 or more than 120,000 public chains were left out of co-occurrence clustering, as were five repertoires with anomalous nucleotide sharing. This is the immuneACCESS table as TCRdb keeps it, with only in-frame sequences that have V and J called. A part of the clones is gone; compared with another copy, unresolved V genes explain less than half, and the rest is unexplained. The DNA gave D and trimming, while V, J and clone size come from that table. This sample is represented by under 100,000 clones; 60% to 80% of them were singletons. Less than 15% of the sample comes from the top ten.

The TCR sequence derives from a woman aged 50 to 60 in good health and CMV-seropositive. Sequencing was performed on PBMCs.

In nucleotide form, the sequence is TGTGCTAGCAGCCCGGGACAGGCCTTTACAGATACGCAGTATTTT. Translated, this gives CASSPGQAFTDTQYF. Recombination joined TRBV7-7 with TRBJ2-3; 8 of the junction bases match TRBD1. The germline V gene (reference sequence) specifies SSHAT as CDR1 and FNYEAQ as CDR2. The CDR3 holds 15 amino acids from the cysteine to the phenylalanine. Here the CDR3 DNA is all that survives: 45 bases in frame from base 1.